Listed below are T cell receptor beta chains from one sample, sequenced in a study of cytomegalovirus exposure and HLA in healthy donors. Repertoires were generated with immunoSEQ multiplex PCR, while TCRdb's copy carries only in-frame clones and drops some. Of 180,000 or so clones listed, approximately 82% are singletons. The sample comprised PBMCs. These receptor sequences come from a male donor in good health and CMV-seronegative. CDR3s include the opening cysteine and the closing phenylalanine or tryptophan. Each record gives: D gene, V gene, J gene, clone size, CDR3 length, CDR3 DNA, CDR3 protein. The D gene is left open where the match is weak. Rows give clone size only sometimes, using once, few, many, or a class for an expanded clone.

TRBD2,TRBV29-1,TRBJ2-7,NA,14,TGCAGCGTTGTCCGGCGGGAGAGCATCAACGAGCAGTACTTC,CSVVRRESINEQYF
NA,TRBV20-1,TRBJ2-7,few,11,TGCAGTGCCGCGGTGTCCTACGAGCAGTACTTC,CSAAVSYEQYF
TRBD2,TRBV11-3,TRBJ2-7,NA,17,TGTGCCAGCAGCTCCACCGGGACTAGCGGGGCCGGATACGAGCAGTACTTC,CASSSTGTSGAGYEQYF
NA,TRBV19,TRBJ2-1,few,12,TGTGCCAGTAGAAACAGGGTCAATGAGCAGTTCTTC,CASRNRVNEQFF
NA,TRBV6-1,TRBJ2-7,NA,16,TGTGCCAGCAGTGACTTGTTAGGTAGCGAGAGCTACGAGCAGTACTTC,CASSDLLGSESYEQYF
NA,TRBV11-2,TRBJ1-1,NA,14,TGTGCCAGCAGCTTAGATCCGAAATTCCGGGGAGCTTTCTTT,CASSLDPKFRGAFF
NA,TRBV2,TRBJ1-1,few,10,TGTGCCAGCAGTTCGGGTGAAGCTTTCTTT,CASSSGEAFF
NA,TRBV7-8,TRBJ2-1,few,16,TGTGCCAGCAGCCTAGAGCGGGCCTTCTCCTACAATGAGCAGTTCTTC,CASSLERAFSYNEQFF
NA,TRBV7-9,TRBJ1-5,NA,15,TGTGCCAGCAGCATACACGGAGATAGCAATCAGCCCCAGCATTTT,CASSIHGDSNQPQHF
NA,TRBV6-5,TRBJ1-2,NA,12,TGTGCCAGCACTCAGGCGACCTATGGCTACACCTTC,CASTQATYGYTF
NA,TRBV12-5,TRBJ1-2,NA,12,TGTGCTAGTGGCCAGGATGACTATGGCTACACCTTC,CASGQDDYGYTF
NA,TRBV6-1,TRBJ2-3,NA,15,TGTGCCAGCAGTGAAGCGCAGGGTAGCACAGATACGCAGTATTTT,CASSEAQGSTDTQYF
TRBD2,TRBV5-1,TRBJ2-2,NA,17,TGCGCCAGCAATCCGGATGGGACTAGCGGGGCAAGCGGGGAGCTGTTTTTT,CASNPDGTSGASGELFF
TRBD2,TRBV14,TRBJ2-7,few,14,TGTGCCAGCAGCCAACCGGGAGGATACTACGAGCAGTACTTC,CASSQPGGYYEQYF
NA,TRBV2,TRBJ2-2,few,13,TGTGCCAGCAGGAGGACAGTAACCGGGGAGCTGTTTTTT,CASRRTVTGELFF
NA,TRBV5-1,TRBJ1-4,NA,15,TGCGCCAGCAGTTCGAGTGTGGAGCTCAATGAAAAACTGTTTTTT,CASSSSVELNEKLFF
NA,TRBV2,TRBJ2-7,NA,16,TGTGCCAGCAGTGACGGGGACTCTATTATCTCCTACGAGCAGTACTTC,CASSDGDSIISYEQYF
TRBD2,TRBV6-1,TRBJ2-7,NA,13,TGTGCCAGCACCAGGACTAGCAGCTACGAGCAGTACTTC,CASTRTSSYEQYF
NA,TRBV18,TRBJ2-5,once,14,TGTGCCAGCTCACCACCGAACAGTCAAGAGACCCAGTACTTC,CASSPPNSQETQYF
TRBD2,TRBV25-1,TRBJ2-5,NA,15,TGTGCCAGCACGAGTACATCAGCGGGAGTGGAGACCCAGTACTTC,CASTSTSAGVETQYF
NA,TRBV10-1,TRBJ2-7,NA,14,TGCACCAGCAGTGAGTCGACTGGCGGGTGGGAGCAGTACTTC,CTSSESTGGWEQYF
NA,TRBV6-5,TRBJ2-5,NA,15,TGTGCCAGCAAAACACAGGGAAACTACCAAGAGACCCAGTACTTC,CASKTQGNYQETQYF
TRBD2,TRBV10-3,TRBJ2-3,NA,15,TGTGCCATCAGTGAGCGTCTAGCGGACACAGATACGCAGTATTTT,CAISERLADTDTQYF
TRBD2,TRBV7-9,TRBJ2-7,many,17,TGTGCCAGCAGCTTAGCCCCTAGCGGGGACCCTATATACGAGCAGTACTTC,CASSLAPSGDPIYEQYF
TRBD2,TRBV4-1,TRBJ2-5,NA,16,TGCGCCAGCAGCCAAGAAGGCGGGAGGGCCTGGGAGACCCAGTACTTC,CASSQEGGRAWETQYF
TRBD1,TRBV15,TRBJ2-1,NA,17,TGTGCCACCAGCAGAGGTGGGGTATTTACAGGGGGCGATGAGCAGTTCTTC,CATSRGGVFTGGDEQFF
NA,TRBV27,TRBJ1-6,NA,14,TGTGCCAGCAGTCCGTCGGGGGTCAATTCACCCCTCCACTTT,CASSPSGVNSPLHF